The 21 T cell receptor beta chains reported below all come from one sample, sequenced in a study of blood T cells in healthy people across ages. The authors ran a second PCR of roughly 6 to 12 cycles using a sample-barcoded 5' primer and a J-beta primer mix. TCRdb recomputed calls from the 5' RACE reads with MiXCR, one row per CDR3 protein. The sample lists about 720,000 distinct CDR3 sequences; roughly 25% were seen once. Separately, the same data were catalogued under a study of T cells of mothers and their children.

The sequencing input was blood. These receptors all stem from a boy between 10 and 17 years old in good health.

This clonotype was detected a few times. This rearrangement joins TRBV29-1 to TRBJ2-5, with 7 bases matching TRBD2. The DNA end is a closer match to TRBJ2-1, so the J assignment may be wrong. There are 12 residues in the CDR3. CDR1 is SQVTM and CDR2 is ANQGSEA in the germline V gene. The CDR3 is CSVGGGADEQFF. CDR3 sequence (DNA): TGCAGCGTTGGGGGAGGGGCCGATGAGCAGTTCTTC.

V is TRBV6-2 or TRBV6-3 and J is TRBJ1-1; D not certain. The ends were cut back, 2 bases at V and 6 bases at J, with 10 bases in the middle. Looked up from germline, CDR1 is MNHEY and CDR2 is SVGEGT. This CDR3 comprises 13 residues. The CDR3 protein is CASSYVPHSEAFF. CDR3 coding DNA: TGTGCCAGCAGTTACGTGCCCCATTCTGAAGCTTTCTTT.

V gene TRBV7-2 combines with J gene TRBJ2-3, with D unclear. The length of the CDR3 is 15 residues. V lost 2 bases, J lost 0 bases, and 9 bases lay in between. Germline CDR1 is SGHTA and CDR2 is FQGNSA. DNA of the CDR3: TGTGCCAGCAGCTTATCTGGTCTGAGCACAGATACGCAGTATTTT. The encoded protein is CASSLSGLSTDTQYF. The whole variable domain, remainder taken from reference TRBV7-2 and TRBJ2-3, is GAGVSQSPSNKVTEKGKDVELRCDPISGHTALYWYRQSLGQGLEFLIYFQGNSAPDKSGLPSDRFSAERTGGSVSTLTIQRTQQEDSAVYLCASSLSGLSTDTQYFGPGTRLTVL.

This clonotype was counted only a few times. The V call is TRBV3-1, the J call TRBJ2-2; no definite D call. Germline V CDR1 and CDR2: LGHDT, YNNKEL (reference sequence). The germline V and J ends were trimmed by 7 bases and 2 bases, with 8 bases remaining between them. The CDR3 spans 13 residues. The CDR3 reads CASNSVNTGELFF. The CDR3 DNA follows: TGTGCCAGCAACTCAGTAAACACCGGGGAGCTGTTTTTT.

The chain uses TRBV7-9 and TRBJ2-5, with D possibly matching TRBD1 (5 bases). Germline V gene lookup returns CDR1 SEHNR and CDR2 FQNEAQ (reference sequence). V lost 5 bases and J 4 bases, leaving 17 bases between the germline ends. This CDR3 contains 15 residues. The CDR3 loop reads CASSTGGHGAETQYF. Written as DNA, the CDR3 is TGTGCCAGCAGCACCGGCGGACACGGCGCAGAGACCCAGTACTTC.

This clonotype was seen a handful of times. V usage is TRBV28 and J usage is TRBJ1-2; 8 bases fit TRBD1. The CDR3 consists of 16 residues. J was trimmed by 5 bases and V by 5 bases; bases with no gene match: 13. Germline V gene sequence: CDR1 MDHEN, CDR2 SYDVKM. The CDR3 DNA sequence: TGTGCCAGCAGTGTTGGGACAGGCGCGCGACCTTATGGCTACACCTTC. Amino acid sequence: CASSVGTGARPYGYTF.

CDR3 loop: CASSFLPGDNSPLHF. CDR3 nucleotide sequence: TGTGCCAGCAGTTTTCTACCGGGAGATAATTCACCCCTCCACTTT. This chain uses TRBV7-2 with TRBJ1-6, with unresolved D. The V gene's germline CDR1 is SGHTA and CDR2 FQGNSA. The CDR3 is 15 residues long. The V gene lost 6 bases and the J gene lost 5 bases, with 14 bases spanning the gap. Together with reference TRBV7-2 and TRBJ1-6, the CDR3 gives the full variable domain: GAGVSQSPSNKVTEKGKDVELRCDPISGHTALYWYRQSLGQGLEFLIYFQGNSAPDKSGLPSDRFSAERTGGSVSTLTIQRTQQEDSAVYLCASSFLPGDNSPLHFGNGTRLTVT.

This clonotype was seen repeatedly, ten times or more. The V and J genes are TRBV4-3 and TRBJ2-7; D is possibly TRBD1 (6 bases). Between the trimmed V and J ends, which lost 0 bases and 3 bases, there was a span of 18 bases. The CDR3 loop spans 17 amino acids. Germline CDR1 reads LGHNA; CDR2 reads YSLEER. CDR3 DNA: TGCGCCAGCAGCCAAGAAAGGGCAGGGGAACCCGACTACGAGCAGTACTTC. This translates into CASSQERAGEPDYEQYF.

The rearrangement uses TRBV7-9 and TRBJ2-5; unclear D gene. Trimming shortened V by 4 bases and J by 1 base, and 13 bases separated the two germline ends. The CDR3 length is 15 residues. Germline V gene lookup returns CDR1 SEHNR and CDR2 FQNEAQ (reference sequence). CDR3 in DNA: TGTGCCAGCAGCTCCACAACGAGAGCCCAAGAGACCCAGTACTTC. Translation: CASSSTTRAQETQYF.

The rearrangement links TRBV28 to TRBJ2-7, with D perhaps matching TRBD1 or TRBD2 (5 bases each). Per germline, CDR1 MDHEN and CDR2 SYDVKM. The CDR3 runs 10 residues. Trimming shortened V by 6 bases and J by 8 bases, and 8 bases separated the two germline ends. The CDR3 reads CASRGEQQYF. In DNA form, the CDR3 reads TGTGCCAGCAGGGGGGAACAGCAGTACTTC.

This clonotype was detected many times. This rearrangement joins TRBV18 to TRBJ2-5; D remains unclear. V lost 0 bases to trimming and J lost 2 bases, with 7 bases between them. This CDR3 has 14 residues. Germline CDR1 KGHSH, CDR2 LQKENI. The CDR3 here is CASSPPQPQETQYF. As DNA, the CDR3 is TGTGCCAGCTCACCACCCCAGCCTCAAGAGACCCAGTACTTC. The whole variable domain, remainder taken from reference TRBV18 and TRBJ2-5, is NAGVMQNPRHLVRRRGQEARLRCSPMKGHSHVYWYRQLPEEGLKFMVYLQKENIIDESGMPKERFSAEFPKEGPSILRIQQVVRGDSAAYFCASSPPQPQETQYFGPGTRLLVL.

This chain links TRBV4-3 with TRBJ1-1; the D is unclear. V dropped 0 bases and J dropped 1 base, with 9 bases sitting between them. Germline V CDR1 and CDR2: LGHNA, YSLEER. This CDR3 is 15 amino acids long. The CDR3 region has the DNA TGCGCCAGCAGCCAAGATTTCATCCAGAACACTGAAGCTTTCTTT. Translating gives CASSQDFIQNTEAFF.

A few counts support this clonotype. V and J are TRBV5-1 and TRBJ1-5, with TRBD1 identical over 9 bases. Germline CDR1 is SGHRS and CDR2 is YFSETQ. This CDR3 has 15 amino acids. V dropped 1 base and J dropped 6; count of bases not matched to a gene: 5. The CDR3 nucleotides are TGCGCCAGCAGCTTGACAGGGGGCGCGGGTCAGCCCCAGCATTTT. This translates into CASSLTGGAGQPQHF.

The chain recombines TRBV29-1 with TRBJ1-3, with D uncertain. The germline gives CDR1 SQVTM, CDR2 ANQGSEA. The CDR3 contains 14 residues. The V end lost 7 bases, the J end lost 4 bases, and 17 bases lay between the germline ends. CDR3 protein: CSGIGAGPGNTIYF. The CDR3, as DNA: TGCAGCGGCATCGGCGCAGGTCCCGGAAACACCATATATTTT.

V gene TRBV9 combines with J gene TRBJ1-4; D not certain. The ends were cut back, 4 bases at V and 1 base at J, with 11 bases in the middle. CDR3 size: 15 residues. Germline CDR1 reads SGDLS; CDR2 reads YYNGEE. CDR3 DNA sequence: TGTGCCAGCAGCCCGAATGTTGGAACTAATGAAAAACTGTTTTTT. It encodes CASSPNVGTNEKLFF. Full variable domain (remainder filled in from reference TRBV9 and TRBJ1-4): DSGVTQTPKHLITATGQRVTLRCSPRSGDLSVYWYQQSLDQGLQFLIQYYNGEERAKGNILERFSAQQFPDLHSELNLSSLELGDSALYFCASSPNVGTNEKLFFGSGTQLSVL.

This clonotype was observed a handful of times. The CDR3 bases are TGCAGCGTCGACCAACGGGGGACGGGCACTGAAGCTTTCTTT. Translated, it gives CSVDQRGTGTEAFF. The V gene is TRBV29-1, the J gene TRBJ1-1, with D possibly TRBD1 on 5 matching bases. Trimming stripped 6 bases from V and 4 bases from J, with 18 bases between. This CDR3 has 14 amino acids. CDR1 SQVTM and CDR2 ANQGSEA come from the germline V gene.

J is TRBJ2-5 and V is TRBV20-1; D is unclear. V dropped 4 bases and J dropped 0 bases, with 6 bases sitting between them. The CDR3 is 12 amino acids. The germline CDR1 and CDR2 sequences are DFQATT and SNEGSKA (reference sequence). CDR3 in amino acids: CSATPNQETQYF. CDR3 nucleotide sequence: TGCAGTGCTACACCAAACCAAGAGACCCAGTACTTC.

This chain uses TRBV4-3 with TRBJ2-1; TRBD2 is a possible D gene (6 bases). Germline V lookup: CDR1 LGHNA, CDR2 YSLEER. With 4 bases removed from V and 6 bases from J, the gap between germline ends came to 10 bases. The CDR3 runs 13 residues. The CDR3: CASSLGLSNEQFF. As DNA, the CDR3 is TGCGCCAGCAGCCTGGGACTGAGCAATGAGCAGTTCTTC.

The chain recombines TRBV29-1 with TRBJ2-1; the D is unclear. CDR3 length: 15 residues. Trimming stripped 4 bases from V and 4 bases from J, with 17 bases between. Germline-derived CDR1 and CDR2 are SQVTM and ANQGSEA. In DNA, the CDR3 is TGCAGCGTTGCTTCCAGCATGATTTATTACAATGAGCAGTTCTTC. Translation: CSVASSMIYYNEQFF.

This clonotype was picked up many times. V is TRBV7-2 and J is TRBJ2-5; unclear D gene. Trimming removed 5 bases at V and 5 bases at J, with 15 bases between. Germline V CDR1 and CDR2: SGHTA, FQGNSA. The CDR3 runs 14 residues. The CDR3 DNA reads as TGTGCCAGCAGCCCGCTACGTGGTGGGGAGACCCAGTACTTC. Its protein is CASSPLRGGETQYF. The whole variable domain, remainder taken from reference TRBV7-2 and TRBJ2-5, is GAGVSQSPSNKVTEKGKDVELRCDPISGHTALYWYRQSLGQGLEFLIYFQGNSAPDKSGLPSDRFSAERTGGSVSTLTIQRTQQEDSAVYLCASSPLRGGETQYFGPGTRLLVL.

This clonotype has just a few counts. The chain combines TRBV7-9 with TRBJ2-7; 13 nucleotides agree with TRBD2. The V and J ends lost 7 bases and 5 bases, in that order; junction bases with no gene match: 8. Looked up from germline, CDR1 is SEHNR and CDR2 is FQNEAQ (reference sequence). CDR3 length: 15 residues. CDR3 nucleotides: TGTGCCAGCACCCCGAGGGGGACTAGCGGGAACGAGCAGTACTTC. It specifies CASTPRGTSGNEQYF.